The source of this T cell receptor (beta chain) is a study of T cells in Graves' hyperthyroidism and ophthalmopathy. There were TCR beta CDR3 regions amplified from RNA transcripts. First-round RT-PCR with HTBI primers amplified the TCR CDR3 region. TCRdb reprocessed the multiplex PCR reads with MiXCR, giving one entry per CDR3 protein. The table lists about 400,000 distinct CDR3 sequences, approximately 14% of them singletons. Germline V gene lookup returns CDR1 SEHNR and CDR2 FQNEAQ (reference sequence). The CDR3 runs to 15 residues. V lost 5 bases and J 2 bases, leaving 16 bases between the germline ends. Many counts were recorded for this clonotype.

The source material was blood. This TCR was sampled from a woman aged 18 to 35 with Graves' hyperthyroidism. This chain links TRBV7-9 with TRBJ2-7; TRBD1 is a possible D gene (5 bases). The CDR3 here is CASSPLWGSTYEQYF. Written as DNA, the CDR3 is TGTGCCAGCAGCCCACTCTGGGGCTCCACCTACGAGCAGTACTTC.